The entry that follows covers one T cell receptor (beta chain) sequence. Its antigen is still unknown. This sample was included in a study of T cells expressing NK-cell markers. As for the study in general: The sequencing cohort of eight donors included seven HCMV-seropositive individuals and one seronegative individual. General observations from the study: One observes that, in a few donors, these clonotypes were also the leading ones within the CD3+CD56-NKG2C+ fraction. The dominant NKG2C+ clonotypes represented about 1.0-8% of CD8+ T cells in five to seven donors.

Production of TCR beta cDNA relied on 5'RACE template switching with UMIs. TCRdb reprocessed the 5' RACE reads; each CDR3 protein has one entry and no DNA is given. This sample lists roughly 450,000 distinct CDR3 sequences; its ten largest clones have approximately 1.4%. The sample was blood T cells: a sorted CD56 or NKG2C T cell subset, CD4+ or CD8+ T cells, or bulk PBMC T cells (not recorded which). This clonotype was obtained from a woman in her fifties or sixties in good health.

The CDR3 protein is CASSLGLERMYNEQFF. The chain combines TRBV5-1 with TRBJ2-1; the TCRdb call, TRBD2, lacks DNA for checking. Germline lookup yields CDR1 SGHRS and CDR2 YFSETQ. The CDR3 is made up of 16 amino acids.